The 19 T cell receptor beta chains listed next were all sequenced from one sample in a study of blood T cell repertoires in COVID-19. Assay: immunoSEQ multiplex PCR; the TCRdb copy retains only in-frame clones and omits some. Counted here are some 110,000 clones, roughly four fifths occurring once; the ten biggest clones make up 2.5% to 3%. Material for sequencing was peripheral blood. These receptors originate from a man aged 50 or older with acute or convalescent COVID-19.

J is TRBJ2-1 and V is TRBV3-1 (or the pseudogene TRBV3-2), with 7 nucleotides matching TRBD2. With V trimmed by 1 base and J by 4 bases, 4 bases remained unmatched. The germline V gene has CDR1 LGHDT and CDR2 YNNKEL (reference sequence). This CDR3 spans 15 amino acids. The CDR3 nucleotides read TGTGCCAGCAGCCAAGTCAGCGGGGTTTACAATGAGCAGTTCTTC. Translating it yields CASSQVSGVYNEQFF.

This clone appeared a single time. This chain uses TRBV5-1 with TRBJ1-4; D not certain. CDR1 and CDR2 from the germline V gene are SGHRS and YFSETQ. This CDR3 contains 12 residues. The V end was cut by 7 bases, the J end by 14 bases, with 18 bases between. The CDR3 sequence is CASGGRPDELFF. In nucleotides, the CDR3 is TGCGCCAGCGGAGGACGGCCGGATGAGCTGTTTTTT.

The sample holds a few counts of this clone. The CDR3 nucleotides are TGTGCCAGTACCTCGGGGCCGGGGACAGGGTATCGAAAACTGTTTTTT. This gives the protein CASTSGPGTGYRKLFF. The chain links TRBV19 to TRBJ1-4; the match to TRBD1 covers 9 bases. Germline lookup yields CDR1 LNHDA and CDR2 SQIVND (reference sequence). The V gene end was trimmed by 7 bases and the J gene end by 10 bases; junction bases not matched to a gene: 16. The CDR3 is 16 amino acids.

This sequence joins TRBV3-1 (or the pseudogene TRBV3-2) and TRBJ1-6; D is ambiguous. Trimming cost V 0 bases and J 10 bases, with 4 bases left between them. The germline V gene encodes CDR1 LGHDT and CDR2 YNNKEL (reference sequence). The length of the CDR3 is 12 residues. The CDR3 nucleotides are TGTGCCAGCAGCCAAGACGGGTCACCCCTCCACTTT. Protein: CASSQDGSPLHF.

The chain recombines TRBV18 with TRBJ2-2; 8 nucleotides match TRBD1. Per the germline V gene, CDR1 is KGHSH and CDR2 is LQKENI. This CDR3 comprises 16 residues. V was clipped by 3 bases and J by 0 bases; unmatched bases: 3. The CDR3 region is CASSPMTGANTGELFF. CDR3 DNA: TGTGCCAGCTCACCGATGACAGGGGCGAACACCGGGGAGCTGTTTTTT.

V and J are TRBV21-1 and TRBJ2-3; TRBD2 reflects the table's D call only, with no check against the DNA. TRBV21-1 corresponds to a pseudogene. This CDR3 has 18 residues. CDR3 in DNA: TGTGCCAGCAGCAAAGGGTCAACTAGCGGGCAATTCACAGATACGCAGTATTTT. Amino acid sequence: CASSKGSTSGQFTDTQYF.

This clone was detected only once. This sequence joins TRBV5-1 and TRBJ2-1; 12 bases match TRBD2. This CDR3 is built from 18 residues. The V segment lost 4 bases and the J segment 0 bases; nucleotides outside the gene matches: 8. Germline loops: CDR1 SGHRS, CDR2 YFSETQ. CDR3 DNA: TGCGCCAGCAGCCGAATACTAGCGGGGGGATCCTCCTACAATGAGCAGTTCTTC. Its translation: CASSRILAGGSSYNEQFF. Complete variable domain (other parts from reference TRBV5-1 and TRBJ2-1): KAGVTQTPRYLIKTRGQQVTLSCSPISGHRSVSWYQQTPGQGLQFLFEYFSETQRNKGNFPGRFSGRQFSNSRSEMNVSTLELGDSALYLCASSRILAGGSSYNEQFFGPGTRLTVL.

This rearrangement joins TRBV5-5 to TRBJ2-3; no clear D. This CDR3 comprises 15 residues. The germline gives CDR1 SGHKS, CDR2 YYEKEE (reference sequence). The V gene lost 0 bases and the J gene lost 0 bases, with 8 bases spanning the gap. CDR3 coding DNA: TGTGCCAGCAGCTTGGGTACAGCTAGCACAGATACGCAGTATTTT. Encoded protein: CASSLGTASTDTQYF.

The chain's CDR3 is CASSSLNYGYTF. The CDR3 DNA is TGTGCCAGCAGTTCCCTTAACTATGGCTACACCTTC. This chain connects TRBV6-5 to TRBJ1-2; D remains ambiguous. V was pared by 4 bases and J by 1 base, with 4 bases between. The germline V gene has CDR1 MNHEY and CDR2 SVGAGI. This CDR3 comprises 12 residues.

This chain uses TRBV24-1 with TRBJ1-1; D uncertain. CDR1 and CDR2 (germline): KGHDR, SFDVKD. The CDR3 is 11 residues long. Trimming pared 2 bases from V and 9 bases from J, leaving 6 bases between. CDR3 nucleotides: TGTGCCACCAGTGATTCTATTAAAGCTTTCTTT. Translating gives CATSDSIKAFF.

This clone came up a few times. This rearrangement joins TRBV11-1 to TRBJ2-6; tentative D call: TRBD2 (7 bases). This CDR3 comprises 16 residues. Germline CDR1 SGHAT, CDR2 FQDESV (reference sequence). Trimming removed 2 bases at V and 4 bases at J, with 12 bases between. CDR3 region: CASSLSGGGGANVLTF. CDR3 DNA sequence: TGTGCCAGCAGCTTATCGGGGGGCGGCGGGGCCAACGTCCTGACTTTC.

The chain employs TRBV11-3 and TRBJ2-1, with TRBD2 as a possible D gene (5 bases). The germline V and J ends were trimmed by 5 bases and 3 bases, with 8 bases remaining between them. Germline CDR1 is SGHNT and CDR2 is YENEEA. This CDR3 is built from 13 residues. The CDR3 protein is CASSAEGYNEQFF. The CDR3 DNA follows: TGTGCCAGCAGCGCAGAGGGCTACAATGAGCAGTTCTTC. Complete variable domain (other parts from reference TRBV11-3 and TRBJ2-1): EAGVVQSPRYKIIEKKQPVAFWCNPISGHNTLYWYLQNLGQGPELLIRYENEEAVDDSQLPKDRFSAERLKGVDSTLKIQPAELGDSAVYLCASSAEGYNEQFFGPGTRLTVL.

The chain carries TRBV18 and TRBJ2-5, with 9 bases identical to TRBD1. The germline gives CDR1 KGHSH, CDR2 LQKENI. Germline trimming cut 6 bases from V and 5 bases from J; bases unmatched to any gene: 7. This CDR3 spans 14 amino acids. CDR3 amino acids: CASSQQGAKETQYF. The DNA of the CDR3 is TGTGCCAGCTCGCAACAGGGGGCGAAGGAGACCCAGTACTTC.

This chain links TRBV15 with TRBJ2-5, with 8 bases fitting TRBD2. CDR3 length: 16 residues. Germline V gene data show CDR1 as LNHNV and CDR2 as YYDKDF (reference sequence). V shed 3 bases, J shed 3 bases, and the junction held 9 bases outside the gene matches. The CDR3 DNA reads TGTGCCACCAGCAGGGCCCCTAGCGGGCTAGAAGAGACCCAGTACTTC. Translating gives CATSRAPSGLEETQYF.

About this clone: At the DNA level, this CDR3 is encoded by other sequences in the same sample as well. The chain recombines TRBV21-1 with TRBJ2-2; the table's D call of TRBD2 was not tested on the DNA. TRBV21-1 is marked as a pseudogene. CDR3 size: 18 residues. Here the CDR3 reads CASRSTSGGALYTGELFF. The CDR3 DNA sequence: TGTGCTAGCAGAAGTACCAGCGGGGGGGCCCTTTACACCGGGGAGCTGTTTTTT.

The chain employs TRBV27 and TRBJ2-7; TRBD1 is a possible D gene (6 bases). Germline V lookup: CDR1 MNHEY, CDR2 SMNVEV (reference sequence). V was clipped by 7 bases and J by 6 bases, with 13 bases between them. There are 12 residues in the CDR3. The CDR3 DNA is TGTGCCAGCACCAAAAAAGGGGGCGAGCAGTACTTC. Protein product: CASTKKGGEQYF.

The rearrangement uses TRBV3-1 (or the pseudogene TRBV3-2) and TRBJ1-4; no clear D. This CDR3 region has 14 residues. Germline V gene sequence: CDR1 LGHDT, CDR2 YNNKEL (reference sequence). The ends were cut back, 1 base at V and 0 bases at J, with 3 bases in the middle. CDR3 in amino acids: CASSQATTNEKLFF. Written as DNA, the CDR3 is TGTGCCAGCAGCCAAGCCACAACTAATGAAAAACTGTTTTTT.

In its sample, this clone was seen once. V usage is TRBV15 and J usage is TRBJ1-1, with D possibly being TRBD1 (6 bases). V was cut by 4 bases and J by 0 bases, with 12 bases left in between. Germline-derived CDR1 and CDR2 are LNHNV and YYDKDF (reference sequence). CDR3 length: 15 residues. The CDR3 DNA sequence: TGTGCCACCAGCACCAGACAGGAGTTGAACACTGAAGCTTTCTTT. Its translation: CATSTRQELNTEAFF.

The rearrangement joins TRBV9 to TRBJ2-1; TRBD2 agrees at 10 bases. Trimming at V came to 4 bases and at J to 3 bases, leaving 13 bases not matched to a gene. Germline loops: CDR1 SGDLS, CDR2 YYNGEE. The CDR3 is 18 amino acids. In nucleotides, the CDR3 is TGTGCCAGCAGCATCGACCTCCGGGGGACTAGCGTCTACAATGAGCAGTTCTTC. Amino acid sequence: CASSIDLRGTSVYNEQFF.